This entry concerns a single T cell receptor beta chain. The antigen is unknown. This entry comes from a study of cytomegalovirus exposure and HLA in healthy donors. Study-wide points: It was reported in a later analysis that an Asian-associated ancestry cluster showed fewer N-insertions than the roughly 670-donor mean.

With 60 Vbeta and 13 Jbeta primers, the PCR was carried out. Under the authors' procedure: Unique TCR beta chains numbered approximately 76 million in a later analysis, with around 10 million shared. Here immunoSEQ multiplex PCR was the method, and the copy in TCRdb shows in-frame clones only, minus some. D and trimming come from the DNA, and the V and J calls and clone size come from that table. Recorded for this sample: tens of thousands of clones. This receptor was identified in a man aged 30-40 years in good health and CMV-seropositive. The sample consisted of PBMCs.

DNA for the CDR3: TGTGCCAGCAGTTACGCGGAATTTAACTATGGCTACACCTTC. This gives the protein CASSYAEFNYGYTF. The chain combines TRBV6-5 with TRBJ1-2, with D uncertain. The CDR3 is 14 amino acids. Germline CDR1 MNHEY, CDR2 SVGAGI. V was pared by 2 bases and J by 1 base, with 8 bases between.